The entry below describes one TCR beta chain. This sample was included in a study of blood T cell repertoires in COVID-19. Study-wide background: Specimens from acute and convalescent COVID-19 originated in the United States, Italy and Spain. The cDNA or gDNA used as material had been derived from T cells, B-cell-depleted T cells, or PBMCs.

How the authors handled the data: Reference gene primers were amplified, and this amplification served to estimate nucleated cell counts. Data came from immunoSEQ multiplex PCR; TCRdb stores just in-frame clones and leaves some out. V, J and clone size are taken as reported in that table, and D and trimming were inferred from the DNA itself. The repertoire includes around 270,000 clones, approximately 87% of them detected once, and over 2% sits in the top ten. From germline, CDR1 is SGHNT and CDR2 YENEEA. There are 14 residues in the CDR3. The V segment lost 5 bases and the J segment 5 bases; nucleotides outside the gene matches: 8.

This sequence originates from a woman in her 50s with acute or convalescent COVID-19. The sequencing sample was made of peripheral blood. The rearrangement joins TRBV11-3 to TRBJ2-7; 8 nucleotides align to TRBD1. CDR3 DNA sequence: TGTGCCAGCAGCCAACGACAGGGGAGCCACGAGCAGTACTTC. Protein: CASSQRQGSHEQYF.